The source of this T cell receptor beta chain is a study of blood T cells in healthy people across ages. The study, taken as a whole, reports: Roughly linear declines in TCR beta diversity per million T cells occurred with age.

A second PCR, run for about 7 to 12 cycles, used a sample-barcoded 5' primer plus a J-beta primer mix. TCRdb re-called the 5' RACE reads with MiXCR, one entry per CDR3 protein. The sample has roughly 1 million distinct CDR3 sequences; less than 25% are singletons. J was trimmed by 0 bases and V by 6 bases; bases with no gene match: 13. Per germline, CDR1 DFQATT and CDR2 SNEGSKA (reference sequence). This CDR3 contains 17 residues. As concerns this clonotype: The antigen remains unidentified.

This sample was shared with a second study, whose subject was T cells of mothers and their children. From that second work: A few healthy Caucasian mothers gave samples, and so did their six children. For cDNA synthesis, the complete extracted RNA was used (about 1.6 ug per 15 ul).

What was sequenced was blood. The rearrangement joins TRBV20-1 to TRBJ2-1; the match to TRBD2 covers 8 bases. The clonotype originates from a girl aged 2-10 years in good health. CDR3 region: CSATNPTSGDSYNEQFF. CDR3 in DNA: TGCAGTGCCACCAATCCCACTAGCGGAGACTCCTACAATGAGCAGTTCTTC.